This TCR beta chain was sequenced in a study of blood T cell repertoires in COVID-19. This CDR3 has 14 residues. With 2 bases removed from V and 7 bases from J, the gap between germline ends came to 11 bases. Germline V gene data show CDR1 as SEHNR and CDR2 as FQNEAQ (reference sequence). Profiled with immunoSEQ multiplex PCR; TCRdb holds only in-frame clones, not every one. The repertoire includes approximately 190,000 clones, around 87% of them detected once, and roughly 25% sits in the top ten. This sequence originates from a woman aged 40 to 50 in a cohort exposed to, infected with or recovered from COVID-19 (not recorded which). Sequenced material: PBMCs or T cells enriched from blood (not recorded which). The chain links TRBV7-9 to TRBJ1-4; no definite D call. This CDR3 reads CASSLLQKGEKLFF. The DNA of the CDR3 is TGTGCCAGCAGCTTATTACAGAAAGGTGAAAAACTGTTTTTT.